These 19 T cell receptor beta chains originate from one sample sequenced in a study of cytomegalovirus exposure and HLA in healthy donors. Use of 60 Vbeta and 13 Jbeta primers characterized the PCR. The table came from immunoSEQ multiplex PCR; TCRdb's copy has only in-frame clones and leaves some out. The repertoire holds about 160,000 clones, with 80% to 90% as singletons. Sequencing was carried out using PBMCs. The receptors were sampled from a woman in her 50s in good health and CMV-seronegative.

This clone has a single count. The chain couples TRBV10-2 to TRBJ2-2; TRBD2 matches 9 bases. The CDR3 is 15 residues long. Germline V lookup: CDR1 WSHSY, CDR2 SAAADI. J gave up 7 bases and V 7 bases, and 10 bases lay outside the gene matches. The CDR3 spells CASNTRGGANGELFF. The CDR3 coding sequence is TGCGCCAGCAATACGCGCGGGGGGGCAAACGGGGAGCTGTTTTTT.

The chain is built from TRBV27 and TRBJ2-5; 10 positions match TRBD1. The CDR3 runs to 18 residues. With V trimmed by 8 bases and J by 1 base, 16 bases remained unmatched. Germline V CDR1 and CDR2: MNHEY, SMNVEV (reference sequence). CDR3 sequence: CASRLKVSGQGGQETQYF. CDR3 DNA: TGTGCCAGCCGTCTAAAAGTCTCAGGACAGGGGGGCCAAGAGACCCAGTACTTC.

This rearrangement joins TRBV11-2 to TRBJ2-3; no definite D call. The CDR3 extends over 15 amino acids. V shed 2 bases and J shed 4 bases, with 13 bases lying between them. Germline values: CDR1 SGHAT, CDR2 FQNNGV. CDR3 residues: CASSLFRSEADTQYF. The CDR3 DNA is TGTGCCAGCAGCTTATTCCGGAGCGAGGCAGATACGCAGTATTTT. The whole variable domain, remainder taken from reference TRBV11-2 and TRBJ2-3, is EAGVAQSPRYKIIEKRQSVAFWCNPISGHATLYWYQQILGQGPKLLIQFQNNGVVDDSQLPKDRFSAERLKGVDSTLKIQPAKLEDSAVYLCASSLFRSEADTQYFGPGTRLTVL.

This clone was detected only once. The gene calls are TRBV7-9 and TRBJ2-2, with D possibly matching TRBD2 (6 bases). Germline V lookup: CDR1 SEHNR, CDR2 FQNEAQ (reference sequence). The germline V and J ends were trimmed by 5 bases and 2 bases, with 18 bases remaining between them. This CDR3 is built from 17 residues. In DNA form, the CDR3 reads TGTGCCAGCAGCCCCGGGCAGGGCGGGGCCAACACCGGGGAGCTGTTTTTT. Translated, it gives CASSPGQGGANTGELFF.

J is TRBJ2-3 and V is TRBV2; 7 bases are shared with TRBD2. With V trimmed by 4 bases and J by 4 bases, 11 bases remained unmatched. The V gene's germline CDR1 is SNHLY and CDR2 FYNNEI. The CDR3 covers 16 residues. The DNA of the CDR3 is TGTGCCAGCAGTGTTGGCGGGGGTAATTCTCCAGATACGCAGTATTTT. This gives the protein CASSVGGGNSPDTQYF.

The CDR3 DNA reads as TGTGCCAGCAGCCTTACGGGACAGATGCTTCGCTACACCTTC. Translation gives CASSLTGQMLRYTF. This chain links TRBV9 with TRBJ1-2; 7 nucleotides align to TRBD1. Germline CDR1 reads SGDLS; CDR2 reads YYNGEE. This CDR3 is built from 14 residues. V was pared by 4 bases and J by 9 bases, with 12 bases of the junction left unmatched. The variable domain in full, with the rest retrieved from reference TRBV9 and TRBJ1-2, is DSGVTQTPKHLITATGQRVTLRCSPRSGDLSVYWYQQSLDQGLQFLIQYYNGEERAKGNILERFSAQQFPDLHSELNLSSLELGDSALYFCASSLTGQMLRYTFGSGTRLTVV.

This clone was picked up a small number of times. The chain links TRBV7-9 to TRBJ1-5; a weak D match, TRBD1 (6 bases). The CDR3 is 14 amino acids. Trimming removed 5 bases at V and 1 base at J, with 9 bases between. Germline lookup yields CDR1 SEHNR and CDR2 FQNEAQ (reference sequence). The CDR3 region is CASSRTESNQPQHF. CDR3 DNA: TGTGCCAGCAGCCGGACAGAGAGCAATCAGCCCCAGCATTTT.

The V gene is TRBV10-3, the J gene TRBJ2-3; D perhaps matches TRBD2 (6 bases). V was cut by 6 bases and J by 4 bases, with 14 bases left in between. Germline CDR1 reads ENHRY; CDR2 reads SYGVKD. The CDR3 extends over 14 amino acids. CDR3 amino acids: CAIRDYVVSDTQYF. The CDR3 DNA reads TGTGCCATCAGGGACTATGTGGTCTCAGATACGCAGTATTTT.

The chain is built from TRBV7-2 and TRBJ2-3; 8 bases line up with TRBD2. The length of the CDR3 is 19 residues. Per the germline V gene, CDR1 is SGHTA and CDR2 is FQGNSA. Trimming removed 5 bases from V and 4 bases from J; junction bases left unmatched: 20. This CDR3 is CASSPIPPLERGKADTQYF. As DNA, the CDR3 is TGTGCCAGCAGCCCTATTCCCCCTCTAGAGCGGGGGAAGGCAGATACGCAGTATTTT.

The chain is built from TRBV27 and TRBJ1-5; 7 bases line up with TRBD1. J was trimmed by 0 bases and V by 0 bases; bases with no gene match: 5. The V gene's germline CDR1 is MNHEY and CDR2 SMNVEV (reference sequence). The CDR3 consists of 17 residues. The CDR3 bases are TGTGCCAGCAGTTTATCCGGGACAGTTTATAGCAATCAGCCCCAGCATTTT. Translated: CASSLSGTVYSNQPQHF.

This chain links TRBV13 with TRBJ2-2; TRBD2 aligns across 10 bases. Germline lookup yields CDR1 PRHDT and CDR2 FYEKMQ (reference sequence). The length of the CDR3 is 17 residues. V was clipped by 2 bases and J by 3 bases; unmatched bases: 6. The CDR3 is CASSLRASGGYTGELFF. In nucleotides, the CDR3 is TGTGCCAGCAGCTTAAGGGCTAGCGGGGGATACACCGGGGAGCTGTTTTTT.

The chain links TRBV5-1 to TRBJ2-7; possibly TRBD1 for D (6 bases). Looked up from germline, CDR1 is SGHRS and CDR2 is YFSETQ. The CDR3 extends over 12 amino acids. Trimming removed 3 bases at V and 4 bases at J, with 8 bases between. In DNA form, the CDR3 reads TGCGCCAGCAGCTCCGACAGGTACGAGCAGTACTTC. Amino acid sequence: CASSSDRYEQYF.

The chain has TRBV11-2 and TRBJ1-3; D remains ambiguous. This CDR3 is built from 13 residues. CDR1 and CDR2 from the germline V gene are SGHAT and FQNNGV. V lost 0 bases and J 9 bases, leaving 9 bases between the germline ends. The CDR3 is CASSLDAPATIYF. In nucleotides, the CDR3 is TGTGCCAGCAGCTTAGATGCGCCTGCCACCATATATTTT.

The chain joins TRBV4-2 to TRBJ2-5; 8 nucleotides line up with TRBD1. Germline CDR1 reads LGHNA; CDR2 reads YNFKEQ. The CDR3 contains 14 residues. Losses at the gene ends were 2 bases for V and 5 bases for J; bases not matched to a gene: 4. DNA of the CDR3: TGTGCCAGCAGCCAATCCACAGGGGGGGAGACCCAGTACTTC. Translated: CASSQSTGGETQYF.

This clone has just a few counts. The chain is built from TRBV6-1 and TRBJ1-2; D is possibly TRBD1 (5 bases). Deletions cut 6 bases from V and 4 bases from J, with 15 bases between. The CDR3 has 14 residues. Germline V CDR1 and CDR2: MNHNS, SASEGT. The CDR3 nucleotides read TGTGCCAGCAGCACCTCCCAGGGCCCCTATGGCTACACCTTC. Translation gives CASSTSQGPYGYTF.

In nucleotides, the CDR3 is TGTGCCAGCTGGGAGGTAGCCTACGAGCAGTACTTC. Its protein product is CASWEVAYEQYF. The rearrangement links TRBV7-2 to TRBJ2-7; D is perhaps TRBD2 (6 bases). Per germline, CDR1 SGHTA and CDR2 FQGNSA. This CDR3 has 12 amino acids. Trimming took off 8 bases at V and 2 bases at J, with 10 bases between the two ends.

The rearrangement joins TRBV7-9 to TRBJ2-5; weak D call: TRBD1 (5 bases). V dropped 0 bases and J dropped 9 bases, with 14 bases sitting between them. CDR3 length equals 14 residues. The germline V gene encodes CDR1 SEHNR and CDR2 FQNEAQ (reference sequence). CDR3 nucleotide sequence: TGTGCCAGCAGCTTAGCGGCCGGGTTGGGGCCCCAGTACTTC. Amino acids: CASSLAAGLGPQYF.

V and J are TRBV7-9 and TRBJ1-1, with unresolved D. The germline gives CDR1 SEHNR, CDR2 FQNEAQ (reference sequence). V was clipped by 5 bases and J by 1 base, with 14 bases between them. The CDR3 runs 15 residues. The CDR3 is CASSLNWQSNTEAFF. CDR3 nucleotide sequence: TGTGCCAGCAGCCTCAATTGGCAGTCGAACACTGAAGCTTTCTTT.

V and J are TRBV7-3 and TRBJ2-1; 7 bases agree with TRBD2. From germline, CDR1 is SGHTA and CDR2 FQGTGA. The length of the CDR3 is 15 residues. Germline trimming cut 2 bases from V and 5 bases from J; bases unmatched to any gene: 6. The CDR3 DNA reads TGTGCCAGCAGCTTATCGGGAGGTACCAACAATGAGCAGTTCTTC. Translation: CASSLSGGTNNEQFF.